A selection of T cell receptor beta chains follows, all from one sample in a study of shared clonotypes between healthy human individuals. Assay: immunoSEQ multiplex PCR; the TCRdb copy retains only in-frame clones and omits some. The sample has more than 2,000,000 clones, over 90% seen once; the top ten hold about 0.37%. The sample taken for sequencing was naive CD4+ T cells from PBMCs. The receptors shown here come from a man aged 18 to 35 in good health. Some clones in this sample may be carry-over from other donors' samples. Both conserved end residues are part of each CDR3. A D gene is named only where the DNA matches it firmly. Only part of the rows carry a size: once, few, many, or a class if the clone is expanded.

cdr3_nt: TGTGCCAGCAGTTTTGGAAGGAGCGTAACGCAGTATTTT
cdr3_aa: CASSFGRSVTQYF
d_call: NA
clone_size: NA
v_call: TRBV27
j_call: TRBJ2-3

cdr3_nt: TGTGCCAGCAGGCGGGACGCGGGCACAGATACGCAGTATTTT
cdr3_aa: CASRRDAGTDTQYF
d_call: NA
clone_size: NA
v_call: TRBV27
j_call: TRBJ2-3

cdr3_nt: TGTGCCAGCAGCGTAGGGCAGACCAGCACAGATACGCAGTATTTT
cdr3_aa: CASSVGQTSTDTQYF
d_call: NA
clone_size: NA
v_call: TRBV9
j_call: TRBJ2-3

cdr3_nt: TGTGCCAGCAGCTTAGCCCAGGGAAGCTCCTACGAGCAGTACTTC
cdr3_aa: CASSLAQGSSYEQYF
d_call: NA
clone_size: NA
v_call: TRBV11-2
j_call: TRBJ2-7

cdr3_nt: TGTGCCAGCAGTCTAGCGGGTGGCGAGCAGTACTTC
cdr3_aa: CASSLAGGEQYF
d_call: TRBD2
clone_size: NA
v_call: TRBV6-1
j_call: TRBJ2-7

cdr3_nt: TGTGCCAGCTCCCCACAGGGTTCCACTGAAGCTTTCTTT
cdr3_aa: CASSPQGSTEAFF
d_call: NA
clone_size: NA
v_call: TRBV18
j_call: TRBJ1-1

cdr3_nt: TGTGCCAGCAGCTTAAGTCCGGCTAGCGGGAGTATCGGCTACGAGCAGTACTTC
cdr3_aa: CASSLSPASGSIGYEQYF
d_call: TRBD2
clone_size: once
v_call: TRBV7-8
j_call: TRBJ2-7

cdr3_nt: TGTGCCAGCAGTCAGCGACCCCTGGGCTACACCTTC
cdr3_aa: CASSQRPLGYTF
d_call: NA
clone_size: NA
v_call: TRBV28
j_call: TRBJ1-2

cdr3_nt: TGCGCCAGCAGTGAGTGGGGCGGGGAGCTGTTTTTT
cdr3_aa: CASSEWGGELFF
d_call: NA
clone_size: NA
v_call: TRBV10-1
j_call: TRBJ2-2

cdr3_nt: TGTGCCACCAGCAGCGATAAGGGACAGCTCATGAACACTGAAGCTTTCTTT
cdr3_aa: CATSSDKGQLMNTEAFF
d_call: TRBD1
clone_size: NA
v_call: TRBV15
j_call: TRBJ1-1

cdr3_nt: TGTGCCAGCTCCACCCTTTCAGGGAGCACTGAAGCTTTCTTT
cdr3_aa: CASSTLSGSTEAFF
d_call: NA
clone_size: NA
v_call: TRBV18
j_call: TRBJ1-1

cdr3_nt: TGCGCCAGCAGCTGGGGACTAGCGGAATCCTACGAGCAGTACTTC
cdr3_aa: CASSWGLAESYEQYF
d_call: TRBD2
clone_size: once
v_call: TRBV5-1
j_call: TRBJ2-7

cdr3_nt: TGTGCCAGCAGCAGCCTAGAAGGCGAGCAGTACTTC
cdr3_aa: CASSSLEGEQYF
d_call: NA
clone_size: NA
v_call: TRBV11-2
j_call: TRBJ2-7

cdr3_nt: TGTGCCAGCTCACCGCAGATTACGGCTAATGAAAAACTGTTTTTT
cdr3_aa: CASSPQITANEKLFF
d_call: NA
clone_size: NA
v_call: TRBV18
j_call: TRBJ1-4

cdr3_nt: TGTGCCATCAGTGAGTCGGGACAGCCTTTCAACGAGCAGTACTTC
cdr3_aa: CAISESGQPFNEQYF
d_call: TRBD1
clone_size: NA
v_call: TRBV10-3
j_call: TRBJ2-7

cdr3_nt: TGTGCCAGCAATTTCAGGACAGGTCCCTACGAGCAGTACTTC
cdr3_aa: CASNFRTGPYEQYF
d_call: TRBD1
clone_size: NA
v_call: TRBV6-1
j_call: TRBJ2-7

cdr3_nt: TGTGCCAGCTCACCCAACCGGGGGGGGATCCAAGAGACCCAGTACTTC
cdr3_aa: CASSPNRGGIQETQYF
d_call: TRBD2
clone_size: once
v_call: TRBV18
j_call: TRBJ2-5

cdr3_nt: TGTGCCAGCAGTTACTCGAGGGGGTTCGAGCAGTACTTC
cdr3_aa: CASSYSRGFEQYF
d_call: NA
clone_size: NA
v_call: TRBV6-6
j_call: TRBJ2-7

cdr3_nt: TGTGCCAGTAGTATCGACAGGGTGGGAGATACGCAGTATTTT
cdr3_aa: CASSIDRVGDTQYF
d_call: TRBD1
clone_size: NA
v_call: TRBV19
j_call: TRBJ2-3

cdr3_nt: TGTGCCAGCAGCTCCTGGGCAGACCGCGGGGCCAACGTCCTGACTTTC
cdr3_aa: CASSSWADRGANVLTF
d_call: NA
clone_size: NA
v_call: TRBV7-9
j_call: TRBJ2-6

cdr3_nt: TGTGCCAGCAGCTCCGGACAGTACGAGCAGTACTTC
cdr3_aa: CASSSGQYEQYF
d_call: NA
clone_size: NA
v_call: TRBV7-9
j_call: TRBJ2-7

cdr3_nt: TGTGCCAGCAGGGGGGAACTGATAAACACTGAAGCTTTCTTT
cdr3_aa: CASRGELINTEAFF
d_call: NA
clone_size: NA
v_call: TRBV5-4
j_call: TRBJ1-1

cdr3_nt: TGTGCCTGGAGTGTACTTGATCAGGGGAGTGACTACGAGCAGTACTTC
cdr3_aa: CAWSVLDQGSDYEQYF
d_call: NA
clone_size: NA
v_call: TRBV30
j_call: TRBJ2-7

cdr3_nt: TGTGCCAGCCGGGGGACAGGGCGAACTGAAAAACTGTTTTTT
cdr3_aa: CASRGTGRTEKLFF
d_call: TRBD1
clone_size: NA
v_call: TRBV27
j_call: TRBJ1-4

cdr3_nt: TGCAGCGTTTCGGACAGGGGCTCCTCGGTCGATGAGCAGTTCTTC
cdr3_aa: CSVSDRGSSVDEQFF
d_call: TRBD1
clone_size: NA
v_call: TRBV29-1
j_call: TRBJ2-1

cdr3_nt: TGTGCCAGCAGTCTGACTAGTGGTTGGTCCTACGAGCAGTACTTC
cdr3_aa: CASSLTSGWSYEQYF
d_call: NA
clone_size: NA
v_call: TRBV28
j_call: TRBJ2-7

cdr3_nt: TGTGCCAGTAGTGCCTTTGCTAGCGGGAGAGTCCATACGCAGTATTTT
cdr3_aa: CASSAFASGRVHTQYF
d_call: TRBD2
clone_size: NA
v_call: TRBV19
j_call: TRBJ2-3

cdr3_nt: TGTGCCAGTAGCCAGGACAGGGACTATGGCTACACCTTC
cdr3_aa: CASSQDRDYGYTF
d_call: TRBD1
clone_size: once
v_call: TRBV19
j_call: TRBJ1-2

cdr3_nt: TGTGCCAGTAGTCTAACCCAGGGACTAGCGTACAATGAGCAGTTCTTC
cdr3_aa: CASSLTQGLAYNEQFF
d_call: TRBD2
clone_size: NA
v_call: TRBV19
j_call: TRBJ2-1

cdr3_nt: TGTGCCAGCAGCAAAGTTTCTGGACTAGCGCCCTACAATGAGCAGTTCTTC
cdr3_aa: CASSKVSGLAPYNEQFF
d_call: NA
clone_size: NA
v_call: TRBV21-1
j_call: TRBJ2-1

cdr3_nt: TGCGCCAGCAGCCAAGTCTCCCGCCGAACCATCGTACCTTCACCCTACGAGCAGTACTTC
cdr3_aa: CASSQVSRRTIVPSPYEQYF
d_call: NA
clone_size: NA
v_call: TRBV4-1
j_call: TRBJ2-7

cdr3_nt: TGTGCCAGCAGGGCGGGGGGTCGGCCCCGAACTAACACTGAAGCTTTCTTT
cdr3_aa: CASRAGGRPRTNTEAFF
d_call: NA
clone_size: NA
v_call: TRBV5-4
j_call: TRBJ1-1

cdr3_nt: TGTGCCAGCAGCTTAAACCTAGCGGGAATTTATGAGCAGTTCTTC
cdr3_aa: CASSLNLAGIYEQFF
d_call: TRBD2
clone_size: NA
v_call: TRBV7-3
j_call: TRBJ2-1

cdr3_nt: TGTGCCAGCAGCTTCGCCGGGGAGCTGTTTTTT
cdr3_aa: CASSFAGELFF
d_call: NA
clone_size: NA
v_call: TRBV11-3
j_call: TRBJ2-2

cdr3_nt: TGTGCCAGCAGCCTAGGGAACAGGGGGCCATCTGGAAACACCATATATTTT
cdr3_aa: CASSLGNRGPSGNTIYF
d_call: TRBD1
clone_size: NA
v_call: TRBV7-2
j_call: TRBJ1-3

cdr3_nt: TGTGCCAGTAGTCACCCATGGAACACCGGGGAGCTGTTTTTT
cdr3_aa: CASSHPWNTGELFF
d_call: NA
clone_size: NA
v_call: TRBV19
j_call: TRBJ2-2

cdr3_nt: TGCGCCAGCAGCCAAGACCTATTCGGGGGGTTGGGCAATCAGCCCCAGCATTTT
cdr3_aa: CASSQDLFGGLGNQPQHF
d_call: NA
clone_size: NA
v_call: TRBV4-1
j_call: TRBJ1-5

cdr3_nt: TGCGCCAGCAGCTTGGGCGGGGGCTTAAACTACGAGCAGTACTTC
cdr3_aa: CASSLGGGLNYEQYF
d_call: NA
clone_size: NA
v_call: TRBV5-1
j_call: TRBJ2-7

cdr3_nt: TGCGCCAGCAGCTTGGTGAGCGGGAGGGCCCCAGATACGCAGTATTTT
cdr3_aa: CASSLVSGRAPDTQYF
d_call: TRBD2
clone_size: NA
v_call: TRBV5-1
j_call: TRBJ2-3

cdr3_nt: TGTGCCAGCAAATCGGGTCTAGCGACAACCGGGGAGCTGTTTTTT
cdr3_aa: CASKSGLATTGELFF
d_call: NA
clone_size: NA
v_call: TRBV6-6
j_call: TRBJ2-2

cdr3_nt: TGCAGCGTTGAGTCGGGAGTGGGAGCAGATACGCAGTATTTT
cdr3_aa: CSVESGVGADTQYF
d_call: NA
clone_size: NA
v_call: TRBV29-1
j_call: TRBJ2-3

cdr3_nt: TGTGCCAGCAGTTCCGACAGGGACATTGGCGGCTACACCTTC
cdr3_aa: CASSSDRDIGGYTF
d_call: TRBD1
clone_size: NA
v_call: TRBV2
j_call: TRBJ1-2